This entry concerns a single TCR beta chain. Its specificity is unknown. This sample is drawn from a study of CD8 T cells in Susac syndrome. About the research overall: Sequenced Susac syndrome patients included roughly six with clinically active disease and about eight in remission. Findings and limits, study-wide: Individuals included in the TCR sequencing and HLA analysis were acknowledged by the study to be relatively few in number.

TEMRA cells were FACS-enriched and CD8+ and CD4+ T cells negatively isolated. This CDR3 is built from 13 residues. V was shortened by 2 bases and J by 11 bases, with 18 bases between the two germline ends. Germline CDR1 and CDR2: GTSNPN and SVGIG (reference sequence). Random hexamers were used to reverse transcribe the RNA input (about 0.45 to 1 ug). TCRdb re-analysed the immunoSEQ multiplex PCR reads in MiXCR, keeping a single row per CDR3 protein. The sample holds 150,000 or so distinct CDR3 sequences, around 93% seen once. The rearrangement joins TRBV30 to TRBJ1-1; D might be TRBD1 (5 bases). The TCR sequence derives from a human donor with Susac syndrome. What was sequenced was CD4+ T cells from PBMCs. CDR3 in amino acids: CAWSLVGLGTAFF. Written as DNA, the CDR3 is TGTGCCTGGAGTCTTGTGGGTTTGGGGACGGCTTTCTTT.